This T cell receptor (beta chain) was identified during a study of CD8 T cells in ankylosing spondylitis. The study, taken as a whole, reports: Disease-linked clones proved CD8+ and comparatively uncommon in peripheral blood. The study identified a TCR beta motif of under ten highly homologous variants that appeared characteristic of ankylosing spondylitis blood. In ankylosing spondylitis patients, matched synovial fluid reportedly showed significant enrichment of disease-linked clones.

Preparation of TCR beta libraries was done by quantitative 5'-RACE with molecular barcodes. MiXCR was run by TCRdb on the 5' RACE reads, yielding one entry per CDR3 protein. The sample has around 180,000 distinct CDR3 sequences; 10% to 15% are singletons. V dropped 5 bases and J dropped 4; count of bases not matched to a gene: 13. From germline, CDR1 is MNHNS and CDR2 SASEGT. The CDR3 loop spans 17 amino acids. This clonotype has at least ten counts. Its antigen is not identified. The clonotype comes from a female donor with ankylosing spondylitis or in good health (not recorded which). The sample consisted of blood, either unsorted or a sorted T cell fraction (not recorded which). The rearrangement links TRBV6-1 to TRBJ2-1; 8 bases are a match to TRBD1. CDR3 in DNA: TGTGCCAGCAGTCTAACCCCCTCCGGGACAGGTTACAATGAGCAGTTCTTC. Amino acid sequence: CASSLTPSGTGYNEQFF.